The 31 T cell receptor beta chains below all came from one sample that was sequenced in a study of cytomegalovirus exposure and HLA in healthy donors. The PCR made use of 60 Vbeta and 13 Jbeta primers. Sequenced by immunoSEQ multiplex PCR; TCRdb stores in-frame clones only, minus some. The repertoire consists of 91,000 or so clones, with around three quarters occurring once and the leading ten covering approximately 5.1%. Sample: PBMCs. The receptor set was obtained from a young man in good health and CMV-seropositive.

This chain links TRBV19 with TRBJ1-2; D unclear. This CDR3 is 13 amino acids long. Trimming removed 5 bases from V and 4 bases from J, with 11 bases in between. Germline V gene lookup returns CDR1 LNHDA and CDR2 SQIVND (reference sequence). The chain's CDR3 is CASSLQTFYGYTF. In DNA, the CDR3 is TGTGCCAGTAGTTTACAGACCTTCTATGGCTACACCTTC.

This clone was seen just once. The chain combines TRBV14 with TRBJ2-1, with 11 bases matching TRBD2. The V gene end was trimmed by 3 bases and the J gene end by 6 bases; junction bases not matched to a gene: 4. This CDR3 has 15 amino acids. Germline assignment: CDR1 SGHDN and CDR2 FVKESK. The CDR3 nucleotides are TGTGCCAGCAGCCACGCACTAGCGGGAGCCAATGAGCAGTTCTTC. It yields the protein CASSHALAGANEQFF.

This rearrangement joins TRBV6-1 to TRBJ1-1, with no clear D. This CDR3 spans 14 amino acids. Germline V gives CDR1 MNHNS, CDR2 SASEGT. V was shortened by 6 bases and J by 5 bases, with 16 bases between the two germline ends. CDR3 sequence (DNA): TGTGCCAGCAGGATCAGTGGGAGAAAAACTGAAGCTTTCTTT. It codes for CASRISGRKTEAFF.

This clone was seen a few times. V gene TRBV7-6 combines with J gene TRBJ2-3; 11 positions agree with TRBD2. V trimming: 5 bases; J trimming: 5 bases; junction bases outside the gene matches: 6. In germline, CDR1 is SGHVS, CDR2 FNYEAQ. The CDR3 contains 15 residues. DNA of the CDR3: TGTGCCAGCAGCACCACTAGCGGGGGAGGAGATACGCAGTATTTT. This sequence encodes CASSTTSGGGDTQYF.

This sequence joins TRBV7-2 and TRBJ1-3, with 7 bases lining up with TRBD1. Germline V gene lookup returns CDR1 SGHTA and CDR2 FQGNSA. V trimming: 5 bases; J trimming: 3 bases; junction bases outside the gene matches: 4. This CDR3 comprises 14 residues. The CDR3 sequence is CASSGGGGGNTIYF. The CDR3 region has the DNA TGTGCCAGCAGCGGAGGGGGCGGTGGAAACACCATATATTTT.

The rearrangement uses TRBV6-1 and TRBJ2-7; D is unclear. Germline V gene data show CDR1 as MNHNS and CDR2 as SASEGT. The CDR3 length is 11 residues. V lost 8 bases and J 4 bases, leaving 9 bases between the germline ends. For the CDR3, the DNA is TGTGCCAGCGTAGACACTTACGAGCAGTACGTC. Protein sequence: CASVDTYEQYV.

This clone was detected only once. The chain couples TRBV6-1 to TRBJ1-2, with 12 nucleotides matching TRBD1. Germline loops: CDR1 MNHNS, CDR2 SASEGT. The junction had 8 bases not matched to a gene; V was cut back by 3 bases and J by 6 bases. The CDR3 sequence is 16 residues long. DNA for the CDR3: TGTGCCAGCAGTGAGGTGGAGGGACAGGGGGCGAATGGCTACACCTTC. Protein: CASSEVEGQGANGYTF.

The CDR3 is CASSARQGYNEQFF. In nucleotides, the CDR3 is TGTGCCAGCAGCGCCAGACAGGGCTACAATGAGCAGTTCTTC. The genes are TRBV13 and TRBJ2-1; 7 bases line up with TRBD1. The CDR3 runs to 14 residues. In germline, CDR1 is PRHDT, CDR2 FYEKMQ (reference sequence). V dropped 5 bases and J dropped 3; count of bases not matched to a gene: 4. Combining the CDR3 with reference TRBV13 and TRBJ2-1 gives the whole variable domain AAGVIQSPRHLIKEKRETATLKCYPIPRHDTVYWYQQGPGQDPQFLISFYEKMQSDKGSIPDRFSAQQFSDYHSELNMSSLELGDSALYFCASSARQGYNEQFFGPGTRLTVL.

The J gene is TRBJ1-5, the V gene TRBV6-1; the match to TRBD1 covers 7 bases. The CDR3 runs to 13 residues. Unmatched junction bases numbered 8, after V lost 11 bases and J lost 4 bases. Germline CDR1 reads MNHNS; CDR2 reads SASEGT. The DNA for the CDR3 is TGTGCCGTCCCAGGACAGGTAAATCAGCCCCAGCATTTT. Translation: CAVPGQVNQPQHF.

The V and J genes are TRBV7-2 and TRBJ2-2; D is possibly TRBD2 (5 bases). CDR1 is SGHTA and CDR2 is FQGNSA in the germline V gene. V was cut by 2 bases and J by 4 bases, with 5 bases left in between. The CDR3 contains 13 residues. The CDR3 loop is CASSLSGTGELFF. For the CDR3, the DNA is TGTGCCAGCAGCTTAAGCGGCACCGGGGAGCTGTTTTTT.

The chain links TRBV19 to TRBJ2-7, with 9 bases identical to TRBD1. J was trimmed by 5 bases and V by 3 bases; bases with no gene match: 11. This CDR3 has 16 residues. Looked up from germline, CDR1 is LNHDA and CDR2 is SQIVND (reference sequence). DNA for the CDR3: TGTGCCAGTAGTATGCCTGCGGGACAGGGCCTAGACGAGCAGTACTTC. It translates to CASSMPAGQGLDEQYF.

This clone was seen only a few times. This chain joins TRBV4-3 and TRBJ1-1; the match to TRBD1 covers 9 bases. Germline trimming cut 3 bases from V and 3 bases from J; bases unmatched to any gene: 5. Germline CDR1 LGHNA, CDR2 YSLEER. CDR3 length equals 15 residues. The CDR3 DNA reads as TGCGCCAGCAGCCAGGGGACAGGGCTCTACACTGAAGCTTTCTTT. Amino acid sequence: CASSQGTGLYTEAFF.

V usage is TRBV6-1 and J usage is TRBJ2-7; 9 bases are shared with TRBD1. The J segment lost 2 bases and the V segment lost 4 bases, leaving 6 bases of the junction unmatched. Per the germline V gene, CDR1 is MNHNS and CDR2 is SASEGT. The CDR3 loop spans 15 amino acids. CDR3 protein: CASSVVGQGPYEQYV. As DNA, the CDR3 is TGTGCCAGCAGTGTGGTGGGACAGGGCCCCTACGAGCAGTACGTC.

V and J are TRBV5-5 and TRBJ2-7; D gene uncertain. This CDR3 is built from 13 residues. Trimming took 3 bases from V and 1 from J, leaving 8 bases between them. Germline values: CDR1 SGHKS, CDR2 YYEKEE (reference sequence). The CDR3 sequence is CASSYPGSYEQYF. In DNA, the CDR3 is TGTGCCAGCAGCTATCCCGGTTCCTACGAGCAGTACTTC.

The chain uses TRBV5-1 and TRBJ2-7; 7 bases are shared with TRBD1. Germline-derived CDR1 and CDR2 are SGHRS and YFSETQ. Losses at the gene ends were 10 bases for V and 3 bases for J; bases not matched to a gene: 7. The CDR3 contains 12 residues. CDR3 DNA sequence: TGCGCCTCCTCAGGGGACAGCTACGAGCAGTACTTC. This codes for CASSGDSYEQYF.

The rearrangement links TRBV30 to TRBJ1-4; TRBD1 matches at 7 bases. This CDR3 has 14 residues. Germline V gene data show CDR1 as GTSNPN and CDR2 as SVGIG (reference sequence). The V gene end was trimmed by 2 bases and the J gene end by 5 bases; junction bases not matched to a gene: 5. The CDR3 coding sequence is TGTGCCTGGAGTCAGGGGGGCGAGAATGAAAAACTGTTTTTT. Its translation: CAWSQGGENEKLFF.

The V and J genes are TRBV5-1 and TRBJ1-1, with no clear D. The germline V and J ends were trimmed by 5 bases and 0 bases, with 11 bases remaining between them. This CDR3 spans 14 amino acids. Germline V lookup: CDR1 SGHRS, CDR2 YFSETQ. The CDR3: CASRSGSMNTEAFF. The CDR3 DNA reads TGCGCCAGCAGATCAGGTTCCATGAACACTGAAGCTTTCTTT.

The V call is TRBV29-1, the J call TRBJ2-1, with D possibly being TRBD1 (6 bases). The V end was cut by 6 bases, the J end by 8 bases, with 14 bases between. CDR1 and CDR2 from the germline V gene are SQVTM and ANQGSEA. The length of the CDR3 is 12 residues. The CDR3 region is CSVAKQGYEQFF. As DNA, the CDR3 is TGCAGCGTAGCAAAACAGGGATATGAGCAGTTCTTC.

V gene TRBV20-1 combines with J gene TRBJ2-5; D is possibly TRBD2 (5 bases). Deletions cut 5 bases from V and 4 bases from J, with 8 bases between. The CDR3 totals 11 residues. Germline assignment: CDR1 DFQATT and CDR2 SNEGSKA (reference sequence). This CDR3 is CSAPRAETQYF. CDR3 bases: TGCAGTGCTCCGAGGGCAGAGACCCAGTACTTC.

The chain employs TRBV5-5 and TRBJ1-2; 10 nucleotides align to TRBD1. Per the germline V gene, CDR1 is SGHKS and CDR2 is YYEKEE (reference sequence). The CDR3 loop spans 18 amino acids. With V trimmed by 1 base and J by 2 bases, 11 bases remained unmatched. The CDR3 spells CASSLIPGQGTENYGYTF. CDR3 coding DNA: TGTGCCAGCAGCTTGATCCCGGGACAGGGGACGGAGAACTATGGCTACACCTTC.

CDR3 residues: CASSHRLVGTDTQYF. The CDR3 DNA reads as TGTGCCAGCAGTCACAGGCTAGTGGGTACAGATACGCAGTATTTT. The chain combines TRBV6-5 with TRBJ2-3; a possible D gene is TRBD1 (5 bases). CDR3 length: 15 residues. The germline V gene has CDR1 MNHEY and CDR2 SVGAGI. Between the trimmed V and J ends, which lost 5 bases and 3 bases, there was a span of 15 bases.

The genes are TRBV25-1 and TRBJ2-3, with a weak D call TRBD1 (6 bases). Looked up from germline, CDR1 is MGHDK and CDR2 is SYGVNS. Trimming removed 5 bases from V and 0 bases from J, with 15 bases in between. CDR3 length equals 16 residues. The CDR3: CASSRSWTESTDTQYF. CDR3 sequence (DNA): TGTGCCAGCAGTCGCTCCTGGACAGAGAGCACAGATACGCAGTATTTT.

The V call is TRBV5-5, the J call TRBJ2-4; 8 bases are shared with TRBD1. The length of the CDR3 is 15 residues. Germline V gene lookup returns CDR1 SGHKS and CDR2 YYEKEE (reference sequence). The J segment lost 4 bases and the V segment lost 0 bases, leaving 3 bases of the junction unmatched. The CDR3 is CASSLEGTGKNIQYF. CDR3 nucleotide sequence: TGTGCCAGCAGCTTGGAGGGGACAGGAAAAAACATTCAGTACTTC. Supplemented by reference TRBV5-5 and TRBJ2-4, the full variable domain reads DAGVTQSPTHLIKTRGQQVTLRCSPISGHKSVSWYQQVLGQGPQFIFQYYEKEERGRGNFPDRFSARQFPNYSSELNVNALLLGDSALYLCASSLEGTGKNIQYFGAGTRLSVL.

The gene calls are TRBV6-5 and TRBJ2-1; 7 bases are a match to TRBD1. This CDR3 is built from 16 residues. Germline trimming cut 4 bases from V and 1 base from J; bases unmatched to any gene: 7. Germline loops: CDR1 MNHEY, CDR2 SVGAGI. The CDR3 coding sequence is TGTGCCAGCAGTTGGGGACAGCAAATTTCCTACAATGAGCAGTTCTTC. Its protein product is CASSWGQQISYNEQFF.

The chain joins TRBV9 to TRBJ2-2, with a possible D match to TRBD2 (7 bases). CDR1 and CDR2 from the germline V gene are SGDLS and YYNGEE. The CDR3 has 17 amino acids. Trimming took off 4 bases at V and 6 bases at J, with 22 bases between the two ends. Written as DNA, the CDR3 is TGTGCCAGCAGCCCCAAGGGGGGGCAGGGGAGCGCCGGGGAGCTGTTTTTT. Translation: CASSPKGGQGSAGELFF.

This chain links TRBV21-1 with TRBJ2-2; the tabulated D call, TRBD1, remains unverified against the DNA. TRBV21-1 is described as a pseudogene. This CDR3 is 18 amino acids long. The CDR3 DNA reads as TGTGCCAGCATCTGTATCATGGGGCAGACGCCGGGCACCGGGGAGCTGTTTTTT. It translates to CASICIMGQTPGTGELFF.

V usage is TRBV11-1 and J usage is TRBJ2-6, with 10 positions matching TRBD1. The CDR3 is 17 amino acids. The trim removed 1 base at V and 4 bases at J, leaving 4 bases unmatched. Germline lookup yields CDR1 SGHAT and CDR2 FQDESV (reference sequence). As DNA, the CDR3 is TGTGCCAGCAGCTTAGGACAGGGGGCGATGGGGGCCAACGTCCTGACTTTC. It is translated as CASSLGQGAMGANVLTF.

This clone was observed once. The rearrangement links TRBV5-4 to TRBJ2-3; 13 nucleotides agree with TRBD2. Trimming took 3 bases from V and 5 from J; bases not matched to a gene: 6. The CDR3 is 16 residues long. From germline, CDR1 is SGHNT and CDR2 YYREEE (reference sequence). The CDR3 loop reads CASSSGLAGAGDTQYF. DNA for the CDR3: TGTGCCAGCAGCTCCGGACTAGCGGGAGCCGGAGATACGCAGTATTTT.

The chain uses TRBV19 and TRBJ2-1, with 10 bases identical to TRBD2. CDR1 and CDR2 (germline): LNHDA, SQIVND (reference sequence). The CDR3 runs to 13 residues. With V trimmed by 6 bases and J by 9 bases, 5 bases remained unmatched. The DNA of the CDR3 is TGTGCCAGTAGACCTAGCGGGAGTAGTGAGCAGTTCTTC. It is translated as CASRPSGSSEQFF.

In its sample, this clone was seen once. The chain combines TRBV5-1 with TRBJ2-3, with 10 positions matching TRBD1. Trimming removed 5 bases from V and 3 bases from J; junction bases left unmatched: 9. Germline CDR1 SGHRS, CDR2 YFSETQ. This CDR3 has 16 residues. The CDR3 loop reads CASRLGDRGLTDTQYF. The CDR3 nucleotides read TGCGCCAGCAGACTCGGGGACAGGGGTTTAACAGATACGCAGTATTTT.

V gene TRBV30 combines with J gene TRBJ1-3; weak D call: TRBD1 (6 bases). CDR1 and CDR2 (germline): GTSNPN, SVGIG (reference sequence). The CDR3 length is 15 residues. Trimming cost V 0 bases and J 2 bases, with 11 bases left between them. CDR3 loop: CAWSVVGATGNTIYF. The CDR3, as DNA: TGTGCCTGGAGTGTTGTGGGGGCCACTGGAAACACCATATATTTT.